Below, 13 T cell receptor beta chains from the same sample are listed, as sequenced in a study of T-cell memory formation after mild COVID-19. TCRdb itself ran the 5' RACE reads through MiXCR, one entry per CDR3 protein. This table holds 500,000 to 550,000 distinct CDR3 sequences, around 20% found once. Sequencing used PBMCs or a T cell subset sorted from them (not recorded which). All receptors derive from an adult woman who had mild COVID-19 (a few samples of this study predate the infection). Cell type and time point are not known.

The chain has TRBV5-1 and TRBJ1-3; D not resolved. V was shortened by 4 bases and J by 2 bases, with 10 bases between the two germline ends. Per germline, CDR1 SGHRS and CDR2 YFSETQ. CDR3 length equals 14 residues. The CDR3: CASSPGPAGNTIYF. CDR3 in DNA: TGCGCCAGCAGCCCTGGACCCGCTGGAAACACCATATATTTT.

The J gene is TRBJ1-2, the V gene TRBV27; D gene unclear. The germline CDR1 and CDR2 sequences are MNHEY and SMNVEV (reference sequence). Trimming shortened V by 0 bases and J by 0 bases, and 2 bases separated the two germline ends. CDR3 length equals 13 residues. The CDR3 DNA reads as TGTGCCAGCAGTTTATCACCTAACTATGGCTACACCTTC. It specifies CASSLSPNYGYTF.

This clonotype was recorded a few times. The chain joins TRBV6-1 to TRBJ2-2; TRBD1 aligns across 8 bases. The germline CDR1 and CDR2 sequences are MNHNS and SASEGT. The CDR3 sequence is 16 residues long. Trimming removed 5 bases from V and 0 bases from J; junction bases left unmatched: 5. DNA of the CDR3: TGTGCCAGCAGTTCAGGGGGCGGTTCGAACACCGGGGAGCTGTTTTTT. It translates to CASSSGGGSNTGELFF.

The V and J genes are TRBV30 and TRBJ2-7; 12 nucleotides align to TRBD2. The V gene's germline CDR1 is GTSNPN and CDR2 SVGIG (reference sequence). This CDR3 region has 14 residues. The V gene end was trimmed by 4 bases and the J gene end by 7 bases; junction bases not matched to a gene: 8. The CDR3 nucleotides are TGTGCCTGGACCCGTACTGGGACTAGCGGGGAGCAGTACTTC. This sequence encodes CAWTRTGTSGEQYF.

This clonotype appeared a few times. The gene calls are TRBV7-6 and TRBJ1-2; 8 nucleotides agree with TRBD1. Looked up from germline, CDR1 is SGHVS and CDR2 is FNYEAQ. Trimming at V came to 5 bases and at J to 4 bases, leaving 9 bases not matched to a gene. CDR3 length: 15 amino acids. This CDR3 is CASSLGTGTSYGYTF. Written as DNA, the CDR3 is TGTGCCAGCAGCCTTGGGACAGGCACCTCCTATGGCTACACCTTC.

This clonotype was seen a handful of times. The J gene is TRBJ2-1, the V gene TRBV24-1, with a weak D call TRBD2 (5 bases). Per germline, CDR1 KGHDR and CDR2 SFDVKD. V was shortened by 7 bases and J by 10 bases, with 10 bases between the two germline ends. The length of the CDR3 is 11 residues. The CDR3 DNA reads TGTGCCACCAGCCGAGAGGGCGAGCAGTTCTTC. This translates into CATSREGEQFF.

Only a few counts were recorded for this clonotype. The chain carries TRBV29-1 and TRBJ2-7; 8 positions match TRBD1. Germline V lookup: CDR1 SQVTM, CDR2 ANQGSEA. Trimming removed 4 bases from V and 5 bases from J; junction bases left unmatched: 7. This CDR3 has 13 amino acids. CDR3 in amino acids: CSVAPGGADEQYF. CDR3 in DNA: TGCAGCGTTGCACCAGGGGGCGCGGACGAGCAGTACTTC.

This clonotype was recorded a few times. The gene calls are TRBV12-3 or TRBV12-4 and TRBJ2-1; 14 nucleotides agree with TRBD2. The CDR3 spans 19 residues. The V segment lost 5 bases and the J segment 0 bases; nucleotides outside the gene matches: 9. Here the CDR3 reads CASSLGLAGDKSSYNEQFF. The DNA for the CDR3 is TGTGCCAGCAGTCTGGGACTAGCGGGGGATAAAAGCTCCTACAATGAGCAGTTCTTC.

This clonotype has ten or more counts. The V gene is TRBV12-3 or TRBV12-4, the J gene TRBJ1-6; D unclear. V lost 1 base and J lost 13, with 11 bases in between. CDR3 length: 13 residues. The CDR3 DNA reads TGTGCCAGCAGTTTAGTGGAGCGAGTCCCCCTCCACTTT. It encodes CASSLVERVPLHF.

The V call is TRBV7-9, the J call TRBJ2-3; D gene unclear. The CDR3 is 15 amino acids. CDR1 and CDR2 (germline): SEHNR, FQNEAQ (reference sequence). V was pared by 7 bases and J by 4 bases, with 18 bases between. The CDR3 is CASTLSGYGADTQYF. CDR3 sequence (DNA): TGTGCCAGCACCCTTAGTGGGTACGGAGCAGATACGCAGTATTTT.

This clonotype was recorded at least ten times. The chain couples TRBV12-3 or TRBV12-4 to TRBJ2-2, with D possibly TRBD2 on 5 matching bases. Trimming left V 6 bases short and J 4 bases short, with 9 bases between. The CDR3 length is 13 residues. The CDR3 sequence is CASSREGTGELFF. The CDR3 nucleotides are TGTGCCAGCAGCCGGGAAGGCACCGGGGAGCTGTTTTTT.

This clonotype was picked up a small number of times. The chain has TRBV20-1 and TRBJ2-1; D uncertain. The V gene's germline CDR1 is DFQATT and CDR2 SNEGSKA (reference sequence). The CDR3 totals 11 residues. V was pared by 1 base and J by 10 bases, with 8 bases between. CDR3 sequence reads: CSARGLSEQFF. In DNA form, the CDR3 reads TGCAGTGCTAGAGGACTGTCCGAGCAGTTCTTC.

In the case of this clonotype: One junction end disagrees with the germline gene, perhaps due to a read error. The V call is TRBV29-1, the J call TRBJ2-3, with 8 positions matching TRBD2. Germline lookup yields CDR1 SQVTM and CDR2 ANQGSEA. CDR3 length: 14 residues. Written as DNA, the CDR3 is TGCAGCGTAGAAAATACTCCCTTAGCGGGGTTCCCTCATTTT. As protein: CSVENTPLAGFPHF.